Described below is a single T cell receptor beta chain sequence and its context. What it binds is unknown. The sample originates from a study of radiation and T cells in renal cell carcinoma. The sample's time point: blood 4 weeks post-SBRT, at nephrectomy. Treatment meaning: 15 Gy SBRT to primary tumor, nephrectomy 4 weeks later. Nephrectomy followed 15 Gy stereotactic body radiation by 4 weeks. Broader study findings: Top tumor clonotypes rose in blood 2 weeks post-radiation, then contracted.

CDR1 and CDR2 (germline): SNHLY, FYNNEI. V trimming: 8 bases; J trimming: 0 bases; junction bases outside the gene matches: 6. The CDR3 is 15 amino acids. Here immunoSEQ multiplex PCR was the method, and the copy in TCRdb shows in-frame clones only, minus some. The table shows some 97,000 clones, with 65% to 90% occurring only once. The sequence was collected from a man between 60 and 75 years old with renal cell carcinoma. The V gene is TRBV2, the J gene TRBJ2-3; 9 positions agree with TRBD2. The source material was blood, sampled from a patient whose treatment included radiotherapy and nephrectomy. The CDR3 DNA sequence: TGTGCCAGCGGGCTAGCGGGACCTAGCACAGATACGCAGTATTTT. This encodes CASGLAGPSTDTQYF.